This paragraph reports one T cell receptor (beta chain). Its antigen is currently unknown. CDR3 length: 15 residues. CDR1 and CDR2 (germline): MDHEN, SYDVKM. V shed 2 bases, J shed 2 bases, and the junction held 5 bases outside the gene matches. These data are taken from a study of memory CD4+ T cells and cytomegalovirus serostatus. Overall study: This sample comes from healthy Belgian adults, about nine CMV seropositive, around 26 seronegative.

Study outcomes and limitations: Suggested: most of the CMV-linked TCR signature lies in CD4+ memory cells. A US-trained random forest predicted CMV serostatus with median AUC around 0.93.

The sort gate was single viable CD3+CD4+CD8-CD45RO+ cells for memory CD4+ T cells. After thawing, CD4+ T cells were positively selected. Measured with immunoSEQ multiplex PCR; TCRdb has only the in-frame clones, and not every one. The sample includes roughly 50,000 clones, approximately 81% of them seen just once. Sequencing input: memory CD4+ T cells from blood. This sequence originates from an adult in good health and CMV-seronegative. Some clones in this sample may be carry-over from other donors' samples. This rearrangement joins TRBV28 to TRBJ2-7; 8 bases map to TRBD2. CDR3 residues: CASSLNGRAPYEQYF. The CDR3 DNA reads as TGTGCCAGCAGTTTAAACGGGAGGGCGCCCTACGAGCAGTACTTC.